This is a list of T cell receptor beta chains from one sample in a study of control samples from healthy donors and cancer patients. TCRdb's copy holds only in-frame clones and misses some; the assay was immunoSEQ multiplex PCR. The sample contains roughly 400,000 clones, 75% to 95% of which appear only once. The sequenced sample consisted of PBMCs. All receptors derive from a man aged 35-49 years with head and neck cancer. Each CDR3 is given with its conserved first and last residue. D genes are given only for firm matches. Not every row has a clone size; where given, it reads once, few, many or a size class.

clone size	D gene	J gene	V gene	CDR3 protein	CDR3 DNA
NA	NA	TRBJ2-5	TRBV19	CASSMIGPWETQYF	TGTGCCAGTAGTATGATAGGTCCTTGGGAGACCCAGTACTTC
NA	NA	TRBJ1-1	TRBV29-1	CSVEGQWSKF	TGCAGCGTTGAAGGTCAGTGGAGTAAATTT
NA	TRBD2	TRBJ2-2	TRBV5-6	CASRLRGGGTGELFF	TGTGCCAGCAGACTTCGGGGGGGCGGCACCGGGGAGCTGTTTTTT
NA	TRBD1	TRBJ2-2	TRBV7-9	CASSPWDRGRAGELFF	TGTGCCAGCAGCCCTTGGGACAGGGGAAGGGCCGGGGAGCTGTTTTTT
NA	NA	TRBJ1-3	TRBV5-1	CASSTGISGNTIYF	TGCGCCAGCAGTACCGGGATCTCTGGAAACACCATATATTTT
NA	NA	TRBJ2-1	TRBV27	CASSHRTDYNEQFF	TGTGCCAGCAGTCACCGGACGGATTACAATGAGCAGTTCTTC
NA	NA	TRBJ2-3	TRBV15	CATSSGADTQYF	TGTGCCACCAGCTCAGGGGCAGATACGCAGTATTTT
NA	NA	TRBJ1-5	TRBV6-5	CASSLKGTGQPQHF	TGTGCCAGCAGCCTAAAGGGTACCGGTCAGCCCCAGCATTTT
NA	NA	TRBJ2-6	TRBV6-4	CASSDSAGANVLTF	TGTGCCAGCAGTGACTCCGCTGGGGCCAACGTCCTGACTTTC
NA	TRBD1	TRBJ1-1	TRBV9	CASSPGQGLTEAFF	TGTGCCAGCAGCCCCGGACAGGGTTTAACTGAAGCTTTCTTT
once	NA	TRBJ1-5	TRBV11-2	CASSLQGEQPQHF	TGTGCCAGCAGCTTACAGGGAGAACAGCCCCAGCATTTT
NA	NA	TRBJ1-1	TRBV6-6	CASSYSKRGGSTEAFF	TGTGCCAGCAGTTACTCGAAGCGGGGCGGATCCACTGAAGCTTTCTTT
NA	NA	TRBJ1-4	TRBV19	CASLPSGMPTNEKLFF	TGTGCCAGTTTACCCTCAGGGATGCCGACTAATGAAAAACTGTTTTTT
NA	NA	TRBJ1-1	TRBV7-2	CASSSVAGTAEAFF	TGTGCCAGCAGCTCCGTTGCAGGGACGGCTGAAGCTTTCTTT
NA	NA	TRBJ2-2	TRBV7-3	CASSSEDRAKLFF	TGTGCCAGCAGCTCAGAAGATCGGGCTAAGCTGTTTTTT
NA	TRBD1	TRBJ1-2	TRBV12-3/TRBV12-4	CASRPTGESGYTF	TGTGCCAGCAGACCAACAGGGGAGTCTGGCTACACCTTC
NA	NA	TRBJ2-2	TRBV7-3	CASSSQPSGNTGELFF	TGTGCCAGCAGCTCCCAACCGTCGGGGAACACCGGGGAGCTGTTTTTT
NA	NA	TRBJ1-5	TRBV12-3/TRBV12-4	CASSFGRYPPQHF	TGTGCCAGCAGTTTTGGCAGGTACCCCCCCCAGCATTTT
NA	NA	TRBJ1-1	TRBV4-2	CASSQGDVGTEAFF	TGTGCCAGCAGCCAAGGGGACGTGGGGACTGAAGCTTTCTTT
NA	TRBD1	TRBJ2-1	TRBV10-1	CASRLGQGYEQFF	TGCGCCAGCAGGCTGGGACAGGGATATGAGCAGTTCTTC
NA	NA	TRBJ2-6	TRBV28	CASSNPIVLTF	TGTGCCAGCAGTAACCCAATAGTCCTGACTTTC
NA	NA	TRBJ2-7	TRBV19	CASSLDGEFYEQYF	TGTGCCAGTAGTCTCGACGGAGAGTTCTACGAGCAGTACTTC
NA	NA	TRBJ1-2	TRBV5-6	CASSLGGNYGYTF	TGTGCCAGCAGCTTGGGAGGGAACTATGGCTACACCTTC
NA	NA	TRBJ1-3	TRBV18	CASSPGTLGNTIYF	TGTGCCAGCTCACCCGGGACACTTGGAAACACCATATATTTT
once	NA	TRBJ2-7	TRBV7-2	CASSTEPVLGQYF	TGTGCCAGCAGCACCGAACCAGTTCTCGGGCAGTACTTC
NA	NA	TRBJ2-3	TRBV9	CASSVATTGHSTDTQYF	TGTGCCAGCAGCGTAGCTACGACGGGCCATAGCACAGATACGCAGTATTTT
NA	NA	TRBJ1-1	TRBV27	CASRTDLGGRRTEAFF	TGTGCCAGCAGAACCGACCTTGGCGGGCGGAGAACTGAAGCTTTCTTT
few	TRBD2	TRBJ2-7	TRBV10-3	CAISESLAGSDEQYF	TGTGCCATCAGTGAGTCGTTAGCGGGATCCGACGAGCAGTACTTC
NA	NA	TRBJ1-2	TRBV7-9	CASSSGFYGYTF	TGTGCCAGCAGCTCCGGGTTCTATGGCTACACCTTC
few	TRBD1	TRBJ1-5	TRBV28	CASSSSYRGSNQPQHF	TGTGCCAGCAGTTCGAGTTACAGGGGAAGCAATCAGCCCCAGCATTTT
NA	NA	TRBJ1-1	TRBV9	CASSDGGGAGTEAFF	TGTGCCAGCAGCGATGGTGGGGGTGCGGGCACTGAAGCTTTCTTT
NA	TRBD1	TRBJ2-1	TRBV9	CASSVVVGTGADEQFF	TGTGCCAGCAGCGTAGTAGTTGGGACAGGGGCTGATGAGCAGTTCTTC
NA	NA	TRBJ2-2	TRBV6-5	CASSRRDPPAGELFF	TGTGCCAGCAGTCGCCGGGACCCACCGGCCGGGGAGCTGTTTTTT
NA	NA	TRBJ2-4	TRBV28	CATRDLAKNIQYF	TGTGCCACCCGGGATTTAGCCAAAAACATTCAGTACTTC
NA	TRBD2	TRBJ2-1	TRBV11-1	CASSFSGRNEQFF	TGTGCCAGCAGCTTTAGCGGGAGGAATGAGCAGTTCTTC
NA	TRBD2	TRBJ2-3	TRBV5-1	CASSLERGFTDTQYF	TGCGCCAGCAGCTTGGAGCGGGGGTTCACAGATACGCAGTATTTT
NA	TRBD1	TRBJ2-1	TRBV7-2	CASSRTGLFPYNEQFF	TGTGCCAGCAGCCGGACAGGCCTCTTCCCCTACAATGAGCAGTTCTTC